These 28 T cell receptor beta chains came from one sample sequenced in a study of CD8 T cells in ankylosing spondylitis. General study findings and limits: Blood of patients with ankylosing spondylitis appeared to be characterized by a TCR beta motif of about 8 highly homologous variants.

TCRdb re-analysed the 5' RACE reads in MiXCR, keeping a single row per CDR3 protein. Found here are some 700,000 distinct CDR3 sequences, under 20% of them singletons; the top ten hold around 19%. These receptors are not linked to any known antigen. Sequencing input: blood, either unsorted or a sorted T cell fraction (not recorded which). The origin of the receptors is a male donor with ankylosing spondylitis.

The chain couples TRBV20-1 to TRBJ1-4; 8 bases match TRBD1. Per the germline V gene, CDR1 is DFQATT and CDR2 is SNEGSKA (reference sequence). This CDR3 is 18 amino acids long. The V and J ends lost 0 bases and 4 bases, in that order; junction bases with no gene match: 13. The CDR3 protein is CSAREKGWTGTFNEKLFF. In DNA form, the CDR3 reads TGCAGTGCTAGAGAAAAGGGGTGGACAGGGACATTTAATGAAAAACTGTTTTTT.

CDR3 bases: TGCGCCAGCAGCCAACCACTCGGGACAGGGGGTTTCAGCTATGGCTACACCTTC. As protein: CASSQPLGTGGFSYGYTF. The chain employs TRBV4-1 and TRBJ1-2, with 11 nucleotides matching TRBD1. Germline trimming cut 2 bases from V and 4 bases from J; bases unmatched to any gene: 12. Looked up from germline, CDR1 is MGHRA and CDR2 is YSYEKL. CDR3 length: 18 residues.

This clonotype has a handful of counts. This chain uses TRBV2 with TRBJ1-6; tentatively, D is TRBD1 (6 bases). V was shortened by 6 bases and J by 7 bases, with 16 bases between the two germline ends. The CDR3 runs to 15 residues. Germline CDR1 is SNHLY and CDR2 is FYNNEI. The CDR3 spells CASRALTGQNSPLHF. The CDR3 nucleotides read TGTGCCAGCAGGGCCCTGACAGGCCAAAATTCACCCCTCCACTTT.

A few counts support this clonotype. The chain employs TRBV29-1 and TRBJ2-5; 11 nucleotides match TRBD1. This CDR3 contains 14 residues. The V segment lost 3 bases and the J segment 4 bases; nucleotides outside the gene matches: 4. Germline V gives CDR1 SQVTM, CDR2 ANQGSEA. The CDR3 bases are TGCAGCGTTGACCGGGACAGGGGGGGAGAGACCCAGTACTTC. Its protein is CSVDRDRGGETQYF.

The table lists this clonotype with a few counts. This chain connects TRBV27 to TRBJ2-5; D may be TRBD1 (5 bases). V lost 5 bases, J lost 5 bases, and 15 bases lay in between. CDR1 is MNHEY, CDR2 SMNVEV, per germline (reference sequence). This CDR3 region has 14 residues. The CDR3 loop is CASSPWIKGETQYF. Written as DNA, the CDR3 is TGTGCCAGCAGTCCATGGATCAAGGGGGAGACCCAGTACTTC.

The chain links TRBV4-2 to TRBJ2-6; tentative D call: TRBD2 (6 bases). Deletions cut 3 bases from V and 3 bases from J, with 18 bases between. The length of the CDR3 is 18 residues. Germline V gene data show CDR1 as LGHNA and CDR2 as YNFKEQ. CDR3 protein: CASSQVLEGSVGANVLTF. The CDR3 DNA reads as TGTGCCAGCAGCCAGGTCCTGGAGGGTTCCGTTGGGGCCAACGTCCTGACTTTC.

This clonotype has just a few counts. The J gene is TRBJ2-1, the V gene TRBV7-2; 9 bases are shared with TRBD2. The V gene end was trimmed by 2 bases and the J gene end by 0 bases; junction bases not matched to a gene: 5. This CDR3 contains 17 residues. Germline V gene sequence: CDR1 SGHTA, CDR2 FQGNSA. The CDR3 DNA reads TGTGCCAGCAGCTTATGGGTTAGCGGGAGCTCCTACAATGAGCAGTTCTTC. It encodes CASSLWVSGSSYNEQFF.

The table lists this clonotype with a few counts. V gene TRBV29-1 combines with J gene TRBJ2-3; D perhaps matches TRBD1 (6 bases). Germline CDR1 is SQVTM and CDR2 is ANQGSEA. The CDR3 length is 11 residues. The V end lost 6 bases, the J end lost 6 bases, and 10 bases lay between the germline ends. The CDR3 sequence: CSVGQWDTQYF. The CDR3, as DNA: TGCAGCGTCGGACAGTGGGATACGCAGTATTTT.

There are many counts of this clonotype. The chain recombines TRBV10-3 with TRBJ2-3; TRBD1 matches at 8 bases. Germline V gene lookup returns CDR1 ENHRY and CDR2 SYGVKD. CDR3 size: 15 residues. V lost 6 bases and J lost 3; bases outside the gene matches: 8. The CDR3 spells CAISQGARETDTQYF. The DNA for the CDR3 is TGTGCCATCAGCCAGGGGGCGCGTGAGACAGATACGCAGTATTTT.

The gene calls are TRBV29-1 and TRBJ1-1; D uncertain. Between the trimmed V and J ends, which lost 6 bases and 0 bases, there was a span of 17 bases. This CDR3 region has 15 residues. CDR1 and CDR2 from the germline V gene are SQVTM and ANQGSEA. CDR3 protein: CSVLGLAGMNTEAFF. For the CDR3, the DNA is TGCAGCGTCCTAGGATTGGCAGGCATGAACACTGAAGCTTTCTTT.

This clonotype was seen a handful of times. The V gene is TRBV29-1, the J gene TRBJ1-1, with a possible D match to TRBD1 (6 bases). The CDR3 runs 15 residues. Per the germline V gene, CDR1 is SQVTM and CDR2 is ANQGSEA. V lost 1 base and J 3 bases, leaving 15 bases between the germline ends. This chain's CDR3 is CSVEGGGREDTEAFF. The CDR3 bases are TGCAGCGTTGAAGGAGGGGGGCGGGAGGACACTGAAGCTTTCTTT.

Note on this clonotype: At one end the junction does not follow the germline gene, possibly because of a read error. Here the CDR3 reads CSVPVSGF. The CDR3 nucleotides are TGCAGTGTCCCGGTTTCGGGCTTC. V is TRBV20-1 and J is TRBJ1-2; D ambiguous. CDR1 is DFQATT, CDR2 SNEGSKA, per germline (reference sequence). The CDR3 length is 8 residues.

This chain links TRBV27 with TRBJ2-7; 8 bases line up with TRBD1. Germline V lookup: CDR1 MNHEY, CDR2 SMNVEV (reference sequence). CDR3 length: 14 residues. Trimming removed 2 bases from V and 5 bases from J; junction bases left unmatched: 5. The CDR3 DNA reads TGTGCCAGCAGTTTAAGCAGGGGGCAGAACGAGCAGTACTTC. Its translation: CASSLSRGQNEQYF.

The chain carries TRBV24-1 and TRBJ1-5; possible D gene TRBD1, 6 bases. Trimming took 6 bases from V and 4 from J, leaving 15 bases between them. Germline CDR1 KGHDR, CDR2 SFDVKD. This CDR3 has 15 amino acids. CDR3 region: CATSQAGATNQPQHF. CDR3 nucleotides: TGTGCCACCAGTCAGGCAGGGGCTACAAATCAGCCCCAGCATTTT.

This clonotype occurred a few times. CDR3 in DNA: TGTGCCGTCCGGGACAGGGTCGATTTAGGCTACGAGCAGTACTTC. As protein: CAVRDRVDLGYEQYF. V and J are TRBV25-1 and TRBJ2-7; 9 bases agree with TRBD1. This CDR3 comprises 15 residues. The V segment lost 11 bases and the J segment 3 bases; nucleotides outside the gene matches: 14. Germline-derived CDR1 and CDR2 are MGHDK and SYGVNS.

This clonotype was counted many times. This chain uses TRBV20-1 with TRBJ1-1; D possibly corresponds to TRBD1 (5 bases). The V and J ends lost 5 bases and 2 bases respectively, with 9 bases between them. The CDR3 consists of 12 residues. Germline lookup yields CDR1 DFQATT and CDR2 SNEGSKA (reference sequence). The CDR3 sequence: CSAGQGNTEAFF. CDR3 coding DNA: TGCAGTGCTGGTCAGGGAAACACTGAAGCTTTCTTT.

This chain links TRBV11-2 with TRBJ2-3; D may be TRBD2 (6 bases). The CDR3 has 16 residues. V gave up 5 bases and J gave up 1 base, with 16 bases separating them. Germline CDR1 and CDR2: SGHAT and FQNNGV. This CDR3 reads CASSPDAGWGTDTQYF. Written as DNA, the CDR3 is TGTGCCAGCAGCCCGGACGCGGGGTGGGGCACAGATACGCAGTATTTT.

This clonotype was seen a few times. CDR3 nucleotides: TGCGCCAGCAGCCAAGAATTAGGACAGGGGTACGAGCAGTACTTC. It yields the protein CASSQELGQGYEQYF. The rearrangement uses TRBV4-1 and TRBJ2-7, with 9 positions matching TRBD1. The J segment lost 4 bases and the V segment lost 0 bases, leaving 4 bases of the junction unmatched. Germline V gives CDR1 MGHRA, CDR2 YSYEKL. The CDR3 is 15 amino acids.

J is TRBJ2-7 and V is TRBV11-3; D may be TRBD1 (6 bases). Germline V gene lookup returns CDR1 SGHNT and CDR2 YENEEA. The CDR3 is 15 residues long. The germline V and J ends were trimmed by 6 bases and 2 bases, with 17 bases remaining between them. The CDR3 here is CASSLTQGFAYEQYF. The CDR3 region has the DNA TGTGCCAGCAGTTTAACCCAGGGGTTTGCCTACGAGCAGTACTTC.

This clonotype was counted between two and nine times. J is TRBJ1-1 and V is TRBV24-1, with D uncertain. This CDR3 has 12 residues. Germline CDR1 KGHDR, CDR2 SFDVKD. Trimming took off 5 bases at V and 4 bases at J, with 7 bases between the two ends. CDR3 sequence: CATSGESTEAFF. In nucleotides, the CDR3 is TGTGCCACCAGTGGGGAGAGCACTGAAGCTTTCTTT.

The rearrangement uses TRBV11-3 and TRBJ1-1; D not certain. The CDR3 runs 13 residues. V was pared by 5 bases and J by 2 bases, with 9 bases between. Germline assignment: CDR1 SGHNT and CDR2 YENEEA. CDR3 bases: TGTGCCAGCAGCGCTACTAGTAACACTGAAGCTTTCTTT. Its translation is CASSATSNTEAFF.

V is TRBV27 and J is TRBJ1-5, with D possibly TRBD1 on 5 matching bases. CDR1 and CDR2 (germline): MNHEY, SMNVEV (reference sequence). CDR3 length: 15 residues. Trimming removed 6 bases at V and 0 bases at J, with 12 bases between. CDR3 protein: CASRPTVYSNQPQHF. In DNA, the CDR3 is TGTGCCAGCAGGCCGACAGTTTATAGCAATCAGCCCCAGCATTTT.

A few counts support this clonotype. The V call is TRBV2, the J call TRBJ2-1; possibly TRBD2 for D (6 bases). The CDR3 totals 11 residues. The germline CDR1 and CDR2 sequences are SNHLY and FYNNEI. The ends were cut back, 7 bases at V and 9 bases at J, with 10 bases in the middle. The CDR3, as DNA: TGTGCCAGCATGGAGGGAATTGAGCAGTTCTTC. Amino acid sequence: CASMEGIEQFF.

CDR3 DNA sequence: TGTGCCAGCATTGGGGCAGCTGAAGCTTTCTTT. This gives the protein CASIGAAEAFF. The gene calls are TRBV12-3 or TRBV12-4 and TRBJ1-1; weak D call: TRBD1 (5 bases). V lost 7 bases, J lost 6 bases, and 9 bases lay in between. The CDR3 covers 11 residues.

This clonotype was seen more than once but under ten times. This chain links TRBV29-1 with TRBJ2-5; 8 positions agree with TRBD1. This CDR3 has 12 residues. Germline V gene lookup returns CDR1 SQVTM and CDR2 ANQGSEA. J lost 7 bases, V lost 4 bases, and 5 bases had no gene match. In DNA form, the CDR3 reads TGCAGCGTTGCAGGGGGCGGTGGGACCCAGTACTTC. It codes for CSVAGGGGTQYF. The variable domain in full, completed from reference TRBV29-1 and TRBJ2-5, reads SAVISQKPSRDICQRGTSLTIQCQVDSQVTMMFWYRQQPGQSLTLIATANQGSEATYESGFVIDKFPISRPNLTFSTLTVSNMSPEDSSIYLCSVAGGGGTQYFGPGTRLLVL.

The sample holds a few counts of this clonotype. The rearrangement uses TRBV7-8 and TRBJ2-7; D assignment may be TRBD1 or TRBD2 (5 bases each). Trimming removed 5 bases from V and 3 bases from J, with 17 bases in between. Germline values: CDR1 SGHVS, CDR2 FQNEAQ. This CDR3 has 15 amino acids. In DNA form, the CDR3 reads TGTGCCAGCAGCGACCGGGACCCCGTCAACTACGAGCAGTACTTC. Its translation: CASSDRDPVNYEQYF.

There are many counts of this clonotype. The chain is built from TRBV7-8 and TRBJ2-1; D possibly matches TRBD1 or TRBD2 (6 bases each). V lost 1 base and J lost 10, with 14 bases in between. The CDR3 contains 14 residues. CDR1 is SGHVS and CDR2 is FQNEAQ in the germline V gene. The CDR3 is CASSLGGGPWEQFF. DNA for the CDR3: TGTGCCAGCAGCTTAGGAGGGGGGCCATGGGAGCAGTTCTTC.

The CDR3 bases are TGCGCCAGCCGGACAGGGTCCTACAATGAGCAGTTCTTC. Translated, it gives CASRTGSYNEQFF. V gene TRBV5-1 combines with J gene TRBJ2-1, with 8 bases matching TRBD1. The CDR3 covers 13 residues. Germline loops: CDR1 SGHRS, CDR2 YFSETQ. V was clipped by 7 bases and J by 1 base; unmatched bases: 1.